The 15 T cell receptor beta chains listed next were all sequenced from one sample in a study of human T cells and chemical hapten exposure. Time point of the sample: patch test 3, about 24 weeks after DPC sensitization. As to treatment: therapeutic diphenylcyclopropenone sensitization with weekly scalp DPC. TCRdb itself ran the RACE reads through MiXCR, one entry per CDR3 protein. The repertoire holds 95,000 to 150,000 distinct CDR3 sequences, with 11% as singletons. The specimen comprised whole blood, sampled in connection with sensitization to the hapten diphenylcyclopropenone (DPC). Every receptor here comes from a woman aged 50 to 60 with alopecia areata. Some clones in this sample may be carry-over from other donors' samples.

This clonotype turned up a few times. V and J are TRBV2 and TRBJ2-1, with 9 bases aligning to TRBD2. Per the germline V gene, CDR1 is SNHLY and CDR2 is FYNNEI. The CDR3 contains 15 residues. V was pared by 4 bases and J by 5 bases, with 6 bases of the junction left unmatched. As DNA, the CDR3 is TGTGCCAGCAGTGGAGATAGCGGGGGAAACAATGAGCAGTTCTTC. It codes for CASSGDSGGNNEQFF.

The chain employs TRBV9 and TRBJ1-5; the D gene is possibly TRBD1 (6 bases). Germline values: CDR1 SGDLS, CDR2 YYNGEE. V was shortened by 0 bases and J by 1 base, with 8 bases between the two germline ends. This CDR3 is built from 15 residues. The CDR3 loop is CASSVAGESNQPQHF. CDR3 DNA sequence: TGTGCCAGCAGCGTAGCAGGGGAGAGCAATCAGCCCCAGCATTTT.

The chain recombines TRBV25-1 with TRBJ2-7; 7 nucleotides agree with TRBD1. V lost 2 bases and J lost 5; bases outside the gene matches: 9. The germline CDR1 and CDR2 sequences are MGHDK and SYGVNS. The CDR3 length is 15 residues. The CDR3 nucleotides read TGTGCCAGCAGTGAAACTAAGGGGGCGATCCACGAGCAGTACTTC. This codes for CASSETKGAIHEQYF.

The CDR3 DNA sequence: TGCAGCGTTCGACTACCATACGAGCAGTACTTC. Encoded protein: CSVRLPYEQYF. V and J are TRBV29-1 and TRBJ2-7, with D perhaps TRBD2 (5 bases). From germline, CDR1 is SQVTM and CDR2 ANQGSEA. Trimming stripped 5 bases from V and 4 bases from J, with 9 bases between. The CDR3 runs to 11 residues.

The rearrangement uses TRBV27 and TRBJ2-5; D is unresolved. The CDR3 is 14 residues long. Germline V gene sequence: CDR1 MNHEY, CDR2 SMNVEV (reference sequence). Trimming took off 1 base at V and 7 bases at J, with 13 bases between the two ends. CDR3 region: CASSLLAESGTQYF. The CDR3, as DNA: TGTGCCAGCAGTTTATTGGCGGAGTCGGGGACCCAGTACTTC.

The V call is TRBV5-1, the J call TRBJ2-2, with D maybe TRBD1 (6 bases). The V end was cut by 4 bases, the J end by 0 bases, with 10 bases between. Germline-derived CDR1 and CDR2 are SGHRS and YFSETQ. This CDR3 is built from 15 residues. The CDR3, as DNA: TGCGCCAGCAGCCTACGACAGGCGAACACCGGGGAGCTGTTTTTT. Translation gives CASSLRQANTGELFF.

This clonotype came up a few times. The V call is TRBV28, the J call TRBJ1-4; the D is unclear. Trimming pared 2 bases from V and 4 bases from J, leaving 8 bases between. This CDR3 comprises 14 residues. Germline CDR1 MDHEN, CDR2 SYDVKM. The CDR3 loop is CASSLPDSNEKLFF. CDR3 sequence (DNA): TGTGCCAGCAGTTTACCGGATAGTAATGAAAAACTGTTTTTT. Complete variable domain (other parts from reference TRBV28 and TRBJ1-4): DVKVTQSSRYLVKRTGEKVFLECVQDMDHENMFWYRQDPGLGLRLIYFSYDVKMKEKGDIPEGYSVSREKKERFSLILESASTNQTSMYLCASSLPDSNEKLFFGSGTQLSVL.

This clonotype was observed a handful of times. This chain links TRBV30 with TRBJ2-1; no firm D call. V lost 2 bases, J lost 7 bases, and 9 bases lay in between. The CDR3 extends over 12 amino acids. Germline V gene lookup returns CDR1 GTSNPN and CDR2 SVGIG (reference sequence). CDR3 bases: TGTGCCTGGAGTACGGTCACGAATGAGCAGTTCTTC. This gives the protein CAWSTVTNEQFF.

The rearrangement uses TRBV5-1 and TRBJ1-1; TRBD1 might be the D (5 bases). The CDR3 consists of 15 residues. V dropped 3 bases and J dropped 2 bases, with 14 bases sitting between them. Germline assignment: CDR1 SGHRS and CDR2 YFSETQ. As DNA, the CDR3 is TGCGCCAGCAGCTCCGATAGGGACCTAAACACTGAAGCTTTCTTT. Translated, it gives CASSSDRDLNTEAFF.

This clonotype appeared many times. The genes are TRBV3-1 and TRBJ2-3; no definite D call. Germline loops: CDR1 LGHDT, CDR2 YNNKEL (reference sequence). This CDR3 region has 11 residues. The V and J ends lost 8 bases and 4 bases respectively, with 7 bases between them. The CDR3 reads CASSDADTQYF. The CDR3 DNA reads as TGTGCCAGCTCCGATGCAGATACGCAGTATTTT.

The chain carries TRBV27 and TRBJ1-6; TRBD1 is a possible D gene (6 bases). Per germline, CDR1 MNHEY and CDR2 SMNVEV (reference sequence). CDR3 size: 15 residues. Trimming removed 7 bases at V and 6 bases at J, with 16 bases between. As DNA, the CDR3 is TGTGCCAGCACCTTGGGAACAGGGTTTAATTCACCCCTCCACTTT. Translating gives CASTLGTGFNSPLHF.

Many counts were recorded for this clonotype. The CDR3 DNA reads as TGCAGTGCTAGAGATAGGGGGAGCCAATACTCCTACGAGCAGTACTTC. This codes for CSARDRGSQYSYEQYF. The chain links TRBV20-1 to TRBJ2-7, with D possibly matching TRBD1 (6 bases). Germline CDR1 DFQATT, CDR2 SNEGSKA (reference sequence). Trimming took 0 bases from V and 0 from J, leaving 15 bases between them. This CDR3 region has 16 residues.

This clonotype showed up just a few times. The rearrangement joins TRBV28 to TRBJ1-5; D is unresolved. The V end was cut by 6 bases, the J end by 4 bases, with 19 bases between. Germline lookup yields CDR1 MDHEN and CDR2 SYDVKM. The CDR3 sequence is 16 residues long. The CDR3 sequence: CASSRSTWDGNQPQHF. DNA for the CDR3: TGTGCCAGCAGCCGCTCGACTTGGGATGGGAATCAGCCCCAGCATTTT.

This clonotype showed up many times. The chain recombines TRBV12-3 or TRBV12-4 with TRBJ1-5, with a weak D call TRBD1 (5 bases). V was cut by 2 bases and J by 6 bases, with 17 bases left in between. This CDR3 contains 16 residues. CDR3 DNA: TGTGCCAGCAGTTTAATGGGGGGGGGTAAGGTTCAGCCCCAGCATTTT. This gives the protein CASSLMGGGKVQPQHF.

This clonotype was recorded a few times. The chain is built from TRBV9 and TRBJ1-1, with D tentatively TRBD1 (5 bases). CDR3 size: 13 residues. V was trimmed by 2 bases and J by 5 bases, leaving 10 bases between them. CDR1 is SGDLS and CDR2 is YYNGEE in the germline V gene. The CDR3 DNA reads as TGTGCCAGCAGCGTTAGCGGGGGGACTGAAGCTTTCTTT. Amino acid sequence: CASSVSGGTEAFF.